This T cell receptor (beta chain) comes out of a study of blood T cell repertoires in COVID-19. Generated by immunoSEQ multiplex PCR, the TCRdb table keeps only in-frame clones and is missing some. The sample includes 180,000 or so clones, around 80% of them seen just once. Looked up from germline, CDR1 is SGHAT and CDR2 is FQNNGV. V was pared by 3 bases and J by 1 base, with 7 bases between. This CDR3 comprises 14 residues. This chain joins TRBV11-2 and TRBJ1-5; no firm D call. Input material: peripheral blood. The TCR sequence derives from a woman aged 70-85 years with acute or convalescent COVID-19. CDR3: CASSLGRSNQPQHF. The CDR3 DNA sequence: TGTGCCAGCAGCTTGGGCAGGAGCAATCAGCCCCAGCATTTT.